This paragraph covers one TCR beta chain sequence. Its antigen remains unknown. One end of the junction is discordant with germline, which a read error may explain. The data belong to a study of CD8+CD57+ T cells in acquired aplastic anemia. Genomic DNA constituted the template upon which TCR beta VDJ and CDR3 profiling was performed. Using its own MiXCR run on the reads, TCRdb lists one record per CDR3 protein. The sample lists a few hundred thousand distinct CDR3 sequences, about 80% occurring once. General observations from the study: Researchers reported that CD8+ Simpson's diversity was not significantly different in patients versus controls.

By flow cytometry, patients selected for sequencing had shown an expansion of CD8+CD57+ cells. This CDR3 spans 12 amino acids. Germline lookup yields CDR1 SGHTA and CDR2 FQGTGA. Sample: sorted CD4+, CD8+, or CD8+CD57+ T cells (not recorded which) from PBMCs. The TCR comes from a human donor with aplastic anemia. The chain employs TRBV7-3 and TRBJ1-2; D unresolved. In DNA, the CDR3 is TGTGCCACCAGCCATCCCTGTAGTGGCTCCACCTTC. This gives the protein CATSHPCSGSTF.